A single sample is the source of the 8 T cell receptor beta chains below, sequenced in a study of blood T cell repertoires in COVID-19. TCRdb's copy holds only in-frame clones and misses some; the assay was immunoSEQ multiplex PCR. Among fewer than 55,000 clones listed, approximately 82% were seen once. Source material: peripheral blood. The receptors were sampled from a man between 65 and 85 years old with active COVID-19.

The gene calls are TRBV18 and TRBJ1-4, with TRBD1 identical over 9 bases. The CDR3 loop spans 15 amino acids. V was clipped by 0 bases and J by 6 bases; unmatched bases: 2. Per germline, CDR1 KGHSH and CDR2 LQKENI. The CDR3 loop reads CASSPPGQGDEKLFF. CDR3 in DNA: TGTGCCAGCTCACCACCGGGACAGGGCGATGAAAAACTGTTTTTT.

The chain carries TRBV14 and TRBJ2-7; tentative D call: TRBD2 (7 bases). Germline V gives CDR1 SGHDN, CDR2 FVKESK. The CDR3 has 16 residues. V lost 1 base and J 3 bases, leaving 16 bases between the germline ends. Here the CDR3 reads CASSQGAGEGFYEQYF. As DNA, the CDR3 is TGTGCCAGCAGCCAAGGGGCAGGGGAGGGCTTCTACGAGCAGTACTTC. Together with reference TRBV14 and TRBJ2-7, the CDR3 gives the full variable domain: EAGVTQFPSHSVIEKGQTVTLRCDPISGHDNLYWYRRVMGKEIKFLLHFVKESKQDESGMPNNRFLAERTGGTYSTLKVQPAELEDSGVYFCASSQGAGEGFYEQYFGPGTRLTVT.

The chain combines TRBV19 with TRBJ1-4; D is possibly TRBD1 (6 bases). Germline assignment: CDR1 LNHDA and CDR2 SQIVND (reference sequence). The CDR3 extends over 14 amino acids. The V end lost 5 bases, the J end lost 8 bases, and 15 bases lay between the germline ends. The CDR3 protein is CASSLRGGREKLFF. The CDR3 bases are TGTGCCAGTAGTTTGAGGGGGGGGCGCGAAAAACTGTTTTTT.

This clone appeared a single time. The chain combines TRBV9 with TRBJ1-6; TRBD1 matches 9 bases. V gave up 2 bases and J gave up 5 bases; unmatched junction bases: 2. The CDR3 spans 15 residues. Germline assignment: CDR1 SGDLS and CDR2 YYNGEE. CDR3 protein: CASSVTGGHNSPLHF. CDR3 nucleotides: TGTGCCAGCAGCGTGACAGGGGGGCATAATTCACCCCTCCACTTT.

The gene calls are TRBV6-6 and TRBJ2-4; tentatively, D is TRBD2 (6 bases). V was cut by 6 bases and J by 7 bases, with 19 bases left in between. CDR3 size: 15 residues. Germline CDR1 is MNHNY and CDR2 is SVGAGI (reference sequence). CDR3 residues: CASRYTAGPKNIQYF. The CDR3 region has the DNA TGTGCCAGCAGATACACAGCGGGCCCGAAGAACATTCAGTACTTC.

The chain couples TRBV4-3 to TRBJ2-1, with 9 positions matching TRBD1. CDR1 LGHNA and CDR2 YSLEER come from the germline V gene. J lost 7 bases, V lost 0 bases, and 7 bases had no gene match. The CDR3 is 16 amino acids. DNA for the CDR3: TGCGCCAGCAGCCAAGACTACGGGACAGGGTTGAATGAGCAGTTCTTC. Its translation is CASSQDYGTGLNEQFF.

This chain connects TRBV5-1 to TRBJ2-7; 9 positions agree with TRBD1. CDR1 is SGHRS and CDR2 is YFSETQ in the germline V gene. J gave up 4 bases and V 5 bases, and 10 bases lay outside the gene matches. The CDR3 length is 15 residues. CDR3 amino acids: CASSPSGTGSYEQYF. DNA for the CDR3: TGCGCCAGCAGTCCATCCGGGACAGGGTCTTACGAGCAGTACTTC.

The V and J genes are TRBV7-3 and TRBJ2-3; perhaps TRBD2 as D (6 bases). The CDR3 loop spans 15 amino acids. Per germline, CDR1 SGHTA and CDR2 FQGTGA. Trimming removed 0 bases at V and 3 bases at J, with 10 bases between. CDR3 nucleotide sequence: TGTGCCAGCAGCTTAACGAGTCTAGCGACAGATACGCAGTATTTT. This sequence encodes CASSLTSLATDTQYF.